Listed here are 8 T cell receptor beta chains from one sample, sequenced in a study of post-analysis software for immune sequencing data. General observations from the study: When patients were compared with controls, about 5 TRBV segments were more frequent, TRBV5-6, TRBV5-1 and TRBV20-1 among them.

These TCRs' antigens remain unknown. cDNA libraries of TCR beta carried unique molecular identifiers. Using its own MiXCR run on the PCR reads, TCRdb lists one record per CDR3 protein. The sample has hundreds of thousands of distinct CDR3 sequences, 30% to 45% seen once; the top ten hold around 8%. The sequenced sample was blood. Source of these receptors: a girl aged 2 to 10 with multiple sclerosis.

The chain has TRBV10-3 and TRBJ2-5; D is possibly TRBD2 (6 bases). The assigned J gene may be wrong: the sequence end matches TRBJ2-7 better. The germline gives CDR1 ENHRY, CDR2 SYGVKD. This CDR3 contains 13 residues. The CDR3 loop reads CAISVTTGDEQYF. CDR3 bases: TGTGCCATCAGTGTGACCACGGGGGACGAGCAGTACTTC.

This clonotype has just a few counts. The V call is TRBV12-3 or TRBV12-4, the J call TRBJ2-7; D may match TRBD1 or TRBD2 (5 bases each). V was cut by 5 bases and J by 3 bases, with 17 bases left in between. This CDR3 comprises 15 residues. The CDR3 region has the DNA TGTGCCAGCAGTCCACTAGGGGTCTGGGGCTACGAGCAGTACTTC. It is translated as CASSPLGVWGYEQYF.

This clonotype was counted between two and nine times. This chain connects TRBV7-2 to TRBJ1-1; D remains ambiguous. Trimming removed 6 bases at V and 0 bases at J, with 26 bases between. This CDR3 has 19 residues. Germline V gene sequence: CDR1 SGHTA, CDR2 FQGNSA. Here the CDR3 DNA reads TGTGCCAGCAGTAGTGCGGAGTCATCGACACCAACTATGAACACTGAAGCTTTCTTT. Its protein product is CASSSAESSTPTMNTEAFF.

This rearrangement joins TRBV12-3 or TRBV12-4 to TRBJ1-6; D may be TRBD1 (6 bases). CDR3 length equals 13 residues. With 6 bases removed from V and 13 bases from J, the gap between germline ends came to 16 bases. The CDR3: CASSVVTGPPLHF. The CDR3, as DNA: TGTGCCAGCAGCGTGGTTACAGGGCCCCCCCTCCACTTT.

This clonotype showed up just a few times. V usage is TRBV5-6 and J usage is TRBJ2-7; D uncertain. The germline gives CDR1 SGHDT, CDR2 YYEEEE. Trimming cost V 3 bases and J 2 bases, with 9 bases left between them. This CDR3 is 13 amino acids long. CDR3 residues: CASSYTAAYEQYF. DNA of the CDR3: TGTGCCAGCAGCTACACAGCAGCCTACGAGCAGTACTTC.

Only a few counts were recorded for this clonotype. The J gene is TRBJ1-1, the V gene TRBV5-1; a possible D gene is TRBD1 (6 bases). This CDR3 region has 14 residues. The V gene's germline CDR1 is SGHRS and CDR2 YFSETQ. V shed 2 bases and J shed 4 bases, with 12 bases lying between them. This CDR3 is CASSFSGARTEAFF. In DNA, the CDR3 is TGCGCCAGCAGCTTTTCAGGGGCGCGCACTGAAGCTTTCTTT.

This clonotype occurred a few times. The CDR3 sequence: CSVVGLLETQYF. The DNA of the CDR3 is TGCAGCGTTGTGGGACTGTTGGAGACCCAGTACTTC. The V gene is TRBV29-1, the J gene TRBJ2-5; tentatively, D is TRBD2 (6 bases). Trimming took 4 bases from V and 5 from J, leaving 11 bases between them. Germline V gives CDR1 SQVTM, CDR2 ANQGSEA. The CDR3 loop spans 12 amino acids.

The chain has TRBV5-1 and TRBJ2-3; D remains unclear. Trimming pared 5 bases from V and 2 bases from J, leaving 12 bases between. Germline V gene data show CDR1 as SGHRS and CDR2 as YFSETQ. This CDR3 has 14 residues. The CDR3 nucleotides are TGCGCCAGCAGAGGCTCCAAAGTCACAGATACGCAGTATTTT. The encoded protein is CASRGSKVTDTQYF. The variable domain in full, completed from reference TRBV5-1 and TRBJ2-3, reads KAGVTQTPRYLIKTRGQQVTLSCSPISGHRSVSWYQQTPGQGLQFLFEYFSETQRNKGNFPGRFSGRQFSNSRSEMNVSTLELGDSALYLCASRGSKVTDTQYFGPGTRLTVL.